The 17 T cell receptor beta chains given below trace back to one sample, sequenced in a study of shared clonotypes between healthy human individuals. It was CD45RO-negative cells, positively selected for CCR7, that made up naive CD8 cells, with terminally differentiated effector memory CD45RA+ cells excluded. Libraries were prepared by immunoSEQ multiplex PCR; TCRdb keeps only in-frame clonotypes and omits some of them. The table shows 1.5 million to 2.5 million clones, with about 95% occurring only once. What was sequenced was naive CD8+ T cells sorted from blood. The receptors here all came from a man between 18 and 35 years old in good health.

The V and J genes are TRBV4-1 and TRBJ1-4; D is unclear. The CDR3 has 13 residues. V was cut by 3 bases and J by 15 bases, with 17 bases left in between. CDR1 and CDR2 from the germline V gene are MGHRA and YSYEKL. CDR3 coding DNA: TGCGCCAGCAGCCAGATCGGCCTGGATGGGGTGTTTTTT. This sequence encodes CASSQIGLDGVFF.

This chain joins TRBV30 and TRBJ2-7; the match to TRBD1 covers 7 bases. Germline V gene lookup returns CDR1 GTSNPN and CDR2 SVGIG (reference sequence). J lost 2 bases, V lost 3 bases, and 4 bases had no gene match. The CDR3 loop spans 13 amino acids. The DNA for the CDR3 is TGTGCCTGGAGCACGGGACAGACCTACGAGCAGTACTTC. As protein: CAWSTGQTYEQYF.

The chain uses TRBV7-9 and TRBJ2-7; D might be TRBD2 (6 bases). Trimming removed 1 base from V and 6 bases from J, with 16 bases in between. The CDR3 length is 15 residues. The V gene's germline CDR1 is SEHNR and CDR2 FQNEAQ (reference sequence). This chain's CDR3 is CASSLVGQGLSEQYF. The CDR3 region has the DNA TGTGCCAGCAGCTTAGTCGGGCAGGGACTCAGCGAGCAGTACTTC.

This chain joins TRBV9 and TRBJ2-3; D tentatively reads TRBD1 or TRBD2 (5 bases each). V was shortened by 4 bases and J by 2 bases, with 14 bases between the two germline ends. The CDR3 loop spans 15 amino acids. The germline gives CDR1 SGDLS, CDR2 YYNGEE. As DNA, the CDR3 is TGTGCCAGCAGCCCGGAAGGGACGTTCACAGATACGCAGTATTTT. This gives the protein CASSPEGTFTDTQYF.

CDR3 amino acids: CASSYDVGVMNTEAFF. Here the CDR3 DNA reads TGTGCCAGCAGTTACGATGTTGGAGTCATGAACACTGAAGCTTTCTTT. This sequence joins TRBV6-5 and TRBJ1-1, with D unresolved. Trimming stripped 2 bases from V and 0 bases from J, with 13 bases between. The CDR3 spans 16 residues. CDR1 and CDR2 (germline): MNHEY, SVGAGI.

This chain uses TRBV18 with TRBJ2-7; TRBD2 matches 14 bases. J was trimmed by 3 bases and V by 3 bases; bases with no gene match: 10. This CDR3 has 18 amino acids. Germline assignment: CDR1 KGHSH and CDR2 LQKENI. CDR3 DNA: TGTGCCAGCTCACCCCGAGGGACTAGCGGGAGTATTATCTACGAGCAGTACTTC. Protein: CASSPRGTSGSIIYEQYF.

V gene TRBV27 combines with J gene TRBJ1-2; D gene uncertain. V lost 7 bases to trimming and J lost 7 bases, with 16 bases between them. This CDR3 region has 13 residues. Per the germline V gene, CDR1 is MNHEY and CDR2 is SMNVEV (reference sequence). CDR3 DNA: TGTGCCAGCACCCCGGGGTCGGGGTTTGGCTACACCTTC. Amino acids: CASTPGSGFGYTF.

Concerning this clone: This CDR3 is also generated by other DNA sequences in the sample. V usage is TRBV4-1 and J usage is TRBJ2-1; D not resolved. This CDR3 contains 13 residues. Germline values: CDR1 MGHRA, CDR2 YSYEKL. Between the trimmed V and J ends, which lost 0 bases and 1 base, there was a span of 1 base. The CDR3 here is CASSQDSYNEQFF. As DNA, the CDR3 is TGCGCCAGCAGCCAAGATTCCTACAATGAGCAGTTCTTC.

A single count supports this clone. V is TRBV4-1 and J is TRBJ1-2; 11 positions agree with TRBD1. The CDR3 length is 15 residues. CDR1 is MGHRA and CDR2 is YSYEKL in the germline V gene. With V trimmed by 3 bases and J by 8 bases, 8 bases remained unmatched. The CDR3 protein is CASSQGGQGDWGYTF. The CDR3 region has the DNA TGCGCCAGCAGCCAGGGGGGACAGGGGGATTGGGGCTACACCTTC.

The chain recombines TRBV30 with TRBJ1-1, with D possibly TRBD1 on 6 matching bases. The CDR3 sequence is 13 residues long. Per the germline V gene, CDR1 is GTSNPN and CDR2 is SVGIG (reference sequence). V was pared by 1 base and J by 3 bases, with 9 bases between. The CDR3 bases are TGTGCCTGGAGTGGAGGGGGGGACACTGAAGCTTTCTTT. It specifies CAWSGGGDTEAFF.

This chain connects TRBV5-1 to TRBJ2-2; 9 bases align to TRBD1. Per germline, CDR1 SGHRS and CDR2 YFSETQ. CDR3 length: 14 residues. Trimming at V came to 7 bases and at J to 5 bases, leaving 6 bases not matched to a gene. CDR3 bases: TGCGCCAGCGGTGACAGGGGGGAGACCGGGGAGCTGTTTTTT. Amino acid sequence: CASGDRGETGELFF.

This chain connects TRBV13 to TRBJ2-1; 7 bases map to TRBD1. The CDR3 consists of 12 residues. The germline V gene encodes CDR1 PRHDT and CDR2 FYEKMQ (reference sequence). V lost 4 bases and J lost 11; bases outside the gene matches: 5. The CDR3 DNA reads as TGTGCCAGCAGCTCCTCGACAGGGCAGCAGTTCTTC. Translated, it gives CASSSSTGQQFF.

The chain is built from TRBV30 and TRBJ2-5; D remains unclear. V was trimmed by 0 bases and J by 3 bases, leaving 8 bases between them. This CDR3 is 13 amino acids long. Germline CDR1 reads GTSNPN; CDR2 reads SVGIG (reference sequence). The CDR3 DNA reads TGTGCCTGGAGTGTAGGGTCCGAAGAGACCCAGTACTTC. Its translation is CAWSVGSEETQYF.

The chain couples TRBV20-1 to TRBJ1-6; D uncertain. Germline values: CDR1 DFQATT, CDR2 SNEGSKA (reference sequence). The CDR3 length is 11 residues. V was shortened by 0 bases and J by 11 bases, with 5 bases between the two germline ends. CDR3 in DNA: TGCAGTGCTAGAGATCCGGCACCCCTCCACTTT. Residues: CSARDPAPLHF.

The chain is built from TRBV2 and TRBJ1-2; the D gene is possibly TRBD1 (5 bases). The CDR3 totals 13 residues. With 4 bases removed from V and 4 bases from J, the gap between germline ends came to 10 bases. Germline V gives CDR1 SNHLY, CDR2 FYNNEI. CDR3 DNA sequence: TGTGCCAGCAGTGCAAGAGGGGCCTATGGCTACACCTTC. Amino acid sequence: CASSARGAYGYTF.

The chain links TRBV5-8 to TRBJ2-7, with 7 nucleotides matching TRBD1. CDR1 is SGHTS and CDR2 is YDEGEE in the germline V gene. CDR3 length equals 16 residues. Trimming cost V 3 bases and J 2 bases; bases outside gene matches: 11. CDR3 sequence reads: CASSSPGGQRPYEQYF. The CDR3 bases are TGTGCCAGCAGCTCTCCAGGGGGACAGCGACCCTACGAGCAGTACTTC. The whole variable domain, remainder taken from reference TRBV5-8 and TRBJ2-7, is EAGVTQSPTHLIKTRGQQATLRCSPISGHTSVYWYQQALGLGLQFLLWYDEGEERNRGNFPPRFSGRQFPNYSSELNVNALELEDSALYLCASSSPGGQRPYEQYFGPGTRLTVT.

Comments on this clone: In the same sample, other DNA sequences code for this CDR3. The chain employs TRBV4-1 and TRBJ1-2, with 7 nucleotides matching TRBD1. Germline-derived CDR1 and CDR2 are MGHRA and YSYEKL. After removal of 3 bases from V and 4 bases from J, the junction contained 5 bases not matched to a gene. The CDR3 spans 14 residues. This CDR3 is CASSQVRDSYGYTF. CDR3 sequence (DNA): TGCGCCAGCAGCCAGGTCCGGGACAGCTATGGCTACACCTTC.